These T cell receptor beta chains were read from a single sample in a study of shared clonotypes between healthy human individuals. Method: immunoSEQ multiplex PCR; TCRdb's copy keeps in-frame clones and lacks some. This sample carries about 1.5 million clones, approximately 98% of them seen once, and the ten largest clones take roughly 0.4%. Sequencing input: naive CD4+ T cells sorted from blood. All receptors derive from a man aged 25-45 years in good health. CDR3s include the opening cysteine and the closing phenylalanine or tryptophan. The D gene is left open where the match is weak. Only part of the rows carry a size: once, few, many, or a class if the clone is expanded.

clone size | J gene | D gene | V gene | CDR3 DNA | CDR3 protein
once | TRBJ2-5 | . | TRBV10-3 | TGTGCCATCAGTGAATTGGAGACCCAGTACTTC | CAISELETQYF
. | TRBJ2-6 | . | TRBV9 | TGTGCCAGCAGCGTGGACTCTGGGGCCAACGTCCTGACTTTC | CASSVDSGANVLTF
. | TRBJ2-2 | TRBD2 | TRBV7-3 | TGTGCCAGCAGCTTAGCGGAGCGCGGGGGTAACACCGGGGAGCTGTTTTTT | CASSLAERGGNTGELFF
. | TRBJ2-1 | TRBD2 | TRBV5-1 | TGCGCCAGCAGCTTGTCGGCGGGAGCAACCTACAATGAGCAGTTCTTC | CASSLSAGATYNEQFF
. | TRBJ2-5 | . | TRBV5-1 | TGCGCCAGCAGTAAAGACAGGCTCCAAGAGACCCAGTACTTC | CASSKDRLQETQYF
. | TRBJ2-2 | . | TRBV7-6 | TGTGCCAGCAGGAGAGAAGGTCCGGGCACCGGGGAGCTGTTTTTT | CASRREGPGTGELFF
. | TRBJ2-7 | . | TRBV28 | TGTGCCAGCAGTTCCCGGGCCCGGGACGGGTTCGAGCAGTACTTC | CASSSRARDGFEQYF
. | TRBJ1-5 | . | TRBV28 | TGTGCCACCTTTGAAGTGACAGGAATCAATCAGCCCCAGCATTTT | CATFEVTGINQPQHF
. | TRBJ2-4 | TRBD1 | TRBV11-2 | TGTGCCAGCAGCGAGGGACAGGGAGGGTCCAAAAACATTCAGTACTTC | CASSEGQGGSKNIQYF
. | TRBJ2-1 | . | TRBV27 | TGTGCCAGCAAACACAGGGGAGGGGGAAATGAGCAGTTCTTC | CASKHRGGGNEQFF
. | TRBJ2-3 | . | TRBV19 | TGTGCCAGTAAACGGGACCGCACAGATACGCAGTATTTT | CASKRDRTDTQYF
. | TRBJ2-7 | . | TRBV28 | TGTGCCAGCAGTTTTGTGCCAACCCGGGACGGTAGCTCCTACGAGCAGTACTTC | CASSFVPTRDGSSYEQYF
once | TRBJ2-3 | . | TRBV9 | TGTGCCAGCAGCGTAGAAGCGGTTGGAGATACGCAGTATTTT | CASSVEAVGDTQYF
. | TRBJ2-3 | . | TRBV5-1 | TGCGCCAGCAGTTTTGGAGGGGCTGGAGATACGCAGTATTTT | CASSFGGAGDTQYF
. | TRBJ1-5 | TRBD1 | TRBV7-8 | TGTGCCAGCAGCGAAACAGGGGCCATCAATCAGCCCCAGCATTTT | CASSETGAINQPQHF
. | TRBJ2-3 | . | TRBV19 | TGTGCCAGTAGGGCCGGAGATACGCAGTATTTT | CASRAGDTQYF
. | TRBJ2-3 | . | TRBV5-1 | TGCGCCAGCAGCTTGGATCATGGGGGCACAGATACGCAGTATTTT | CASSLDHGGTDTQYF
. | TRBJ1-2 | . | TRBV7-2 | TGTGCCAGCAGCTCACAGGGAAGAAACTATGGCTACACCTTC | CASSSQGRNYGYTF
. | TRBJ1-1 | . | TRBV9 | TGTGCCAGCAGCGTAGATACGAGGTCACCGAACACTGAAGCTTTCTTT | CASSVDTRSPNTEAFF
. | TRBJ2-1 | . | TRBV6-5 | TGTGCCAGCAGTTTCAAGCGGGCCGGCTCCTACAATGAGCAGTTCTTC | CASSFKRAGSYNEQFF
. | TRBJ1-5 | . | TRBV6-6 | TGTGCCAGCAGTTACGGAGATCAGCCCCAGCATTTT | CASSYGDQPQHF
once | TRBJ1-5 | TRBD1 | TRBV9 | TGTGCCAGCAGCGCAGGGACAGGGCGTTATCAGCCCCAGCATTTT | CASSAGTGRYQPQHF
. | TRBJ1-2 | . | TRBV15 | TGTGCCACCAGCGGACATGTGGGGGCGCAGGTTCTAGCGTCCGGCTACACCTTC | CATSGHVGAQVLASGYTF
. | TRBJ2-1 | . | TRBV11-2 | TGTGCCAGCAGCTTAGCAGTTTTGGACAATGAGCAGTTCTTC | CASSLAVLDNEQFF
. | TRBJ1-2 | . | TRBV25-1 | TGTGCCAGCAGTGAGGTGCCTAGGGGCGGCTACACCTTC | CASSEVPRGGYTF
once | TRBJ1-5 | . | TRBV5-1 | TGCGCCAGCAGTGCAGACGGAAATAGCAATCAGCCCCAGCATTTT | CASSADGNSNQPQHF
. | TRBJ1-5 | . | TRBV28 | TGTGCCAGCAGTTTGGGCTTGCGACTGTCTCAGCCCCAGCATTTT | CASSLGLRLSQPQHF
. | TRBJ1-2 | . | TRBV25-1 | TGTGCCAGCAGTGACCCTGCCCGAGACGCGAACTATGGCTACACCTTC | CASSDPARDANYGYTF
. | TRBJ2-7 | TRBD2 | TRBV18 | TGTGCCAGCTCTCGGGCTAGCGGGAGTAGCGAGCAGTACTTC | CASSRASGSSEQYF
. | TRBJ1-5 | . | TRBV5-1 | TGCGCCAGCAGCTTCCAGGGCAATCAGCCCCAGCATTTT | CASSFQGNQPQHF
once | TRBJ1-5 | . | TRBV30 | TGTGCCTGGAGTGTAAGGGATAGCAATCAGCCCCAGCATTTT | CAWSVRDSNQPQHF
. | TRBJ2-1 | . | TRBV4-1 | TGCGCCAGCAGCCAAGTTAGCGGCGGGACTTCCTACAATGAGCAGTTCTTC | CASSQVSGGTSYNEQFF
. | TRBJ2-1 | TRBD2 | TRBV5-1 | TGCGCCAGCAGCTTGGATGGCGGGAGCTACAATGAGCAGTTCTTC | CASSLDGGSYNEQFF
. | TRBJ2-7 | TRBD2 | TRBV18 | TGTGCCAGCTCACCACTTTACGGAGAACTAGCGGGATTCGACGAGCAGTACTTC | CASSPLYGELAGFDEQYF
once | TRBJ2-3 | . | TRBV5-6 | TGTGCCAGCAGCTTGCGCGGCCTAAATACGCAGTATTTT | CASSLRGLNTQYF
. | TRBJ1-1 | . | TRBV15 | TGTGCCACCAGCAGAGTGGGGTCGGTAGACACTGAAGCTTTCTTT | CATSRVGSVDTEAFF
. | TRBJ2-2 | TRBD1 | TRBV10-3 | TGTGCCATCAGTGAGTCTAGCGGACAGGGATACACCGGGGAGCTGTTTTTT | CAISESSGQGYTGELFF
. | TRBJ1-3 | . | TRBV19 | TGTGCCACCAGACCGTTCTCTGGAAACACCATATATTTT | CATRPFSGNTIYF
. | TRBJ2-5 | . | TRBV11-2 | TGTGCCAGCAGCCCCCGGTGGTCCGGGGGTGCAGAGACCCAGTACTTC | CASSPRWSGGAETQYF
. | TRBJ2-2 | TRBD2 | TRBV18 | TGTGCCAGCTCACCAGCCCAGGGAGGGATCGGGGAGCTGTTTTTT | CASSPAQGGIGELFF
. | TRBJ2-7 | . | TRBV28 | TGTGCCTCTCAAGACTCTTTCTTGGACGAGCAGTACTTC | CASQDSFLDEQYF
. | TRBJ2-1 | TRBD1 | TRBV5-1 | TGCGCCAGCAGCTCGCAAAGTGGGCAGGGGGCGGTCAATGAGCAGTTCTTC | CASSSQSGQGAVNEQFF
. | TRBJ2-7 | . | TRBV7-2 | TGTGCCAGCAGCCCTTCCATTTCCCAGTACGAGCAGTACTTC | CASSPSISQYEQYF
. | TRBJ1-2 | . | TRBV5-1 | TGCGCCAGCAGCCTTTTTCTGGCGGACTATGGCTACACCTTC | CASSLFLADYGYTF
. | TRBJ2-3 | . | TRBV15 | TGTGCCACCAGCAGTGACGGGTTGGCAGATACGCAGTATTTT | CATSSDGLADTQYF
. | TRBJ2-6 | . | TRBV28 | TGTGCCGGTAGGCCCTCTGGGGCCAACGTCCTGACTTTC | CAGRPSGANVLTF
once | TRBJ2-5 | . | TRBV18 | TGTGCCAGCTCACCACTTGCCCAAGAGACCCAGTACTTC | CASSPLAQETQYF
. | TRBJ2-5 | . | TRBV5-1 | TGCGCCAGCAGCGTGGACAGTCAAGAGACCCAGTACTTC | CASSVDSQETQYF
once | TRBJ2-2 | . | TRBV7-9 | TGTGCCAGCCCGCGGCTGGGGGCACCGAACACCGGGGAGCTGTTTTTT | CASPRLGAPNTGELFF
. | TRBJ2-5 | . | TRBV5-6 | TGTGCCAGCAGCTTGGACCTGTCCGTTATTCAGACCCAGTACTTC | CASSLDLSVIQTQYF
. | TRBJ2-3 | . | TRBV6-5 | TGTGCCAGCAGTTACATTGGACTCACCACAGATACGCAGTATTTT | CASSYIGLTTDTQYF
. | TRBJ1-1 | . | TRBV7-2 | TGTGCCAGCAGCTTAGGAGGCCCGACCGCTTTCTTT | CASSLGGPTAFF
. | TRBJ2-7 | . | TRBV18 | TGTGCCAGCTCATCTATCCCTAGCACCACAGGCGAGCAGTACTTC | CASSSIPSTTGEQYF
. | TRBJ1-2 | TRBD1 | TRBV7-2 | TGTGCCAGCAGCTTAGTGTTTCGGGACAGCAAGAATGGCTACACCTTC | CASSLVFRDSKNGYTF
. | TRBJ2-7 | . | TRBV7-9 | TGTGCCAGCAGCTCGGACAGCCGTACCTACGAGCAGTACTTC | CASSSDSRTYEQYF
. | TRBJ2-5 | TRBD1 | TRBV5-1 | TGCGCCAGCAGCTGGGGGACAGGCGAGACCCAGTACTTC | CASSWGTGETQYF
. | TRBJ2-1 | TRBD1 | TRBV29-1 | TGCAGCGTTGACAGGGGGCGTAATAATGAGCAGTTCTTC | CSVDRGRNNEQFF
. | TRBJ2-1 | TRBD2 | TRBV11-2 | TGTGCCAGCAGCCATCCTGCGGGAGGAAACAATGAGCAGTTCTTC | CASSHPAGGNNEQFF
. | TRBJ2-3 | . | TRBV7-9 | TGTGCCAGCAGCGTGCGAGCGGAGAGCACAGATACGCAGTATTTT | CASSVRAESTDTQYF
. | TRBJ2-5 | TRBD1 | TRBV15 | TGTGCCACCAGCTCAGCCAGGGGGTTCCAAGGGACCCAGTACTTC | CATSSARGFQGTQYF